This T cell receptor (beta chain) was observed in a study of T cell responses to AZD1222 COVID-19 vaccine. This CDR3 has 13 residues. With 6 bases removed from V and 7 bases from J, the gap between germline ends came to 15 bases. CDR1 is MDHEN and CDR2 is SYDVKM in the germline V gene. Points on this clone: Its target is not known.

Libraries were prepared by immunoSEQ multiplex PCR; TCRdb keeps only in-frame clonotypes and omits some of them. The data show 95,000 to 150,000 clones, 80% to 95% seen once. Study-wide results and caveats: Two AZD1222 doses significantly raised spike-specific TCR breadth and depth over controls. Baseline seropositivity characterized only six AZD1222 recipients. Among the donors, most were white British and more were female, and clonal diversity was possibly underestimated. Researchers report vaccine-associated CD4 TCRs spanning spike, with dominance at 160-218 and 743-854.

The specimen comprised peripheral blood, sampled on day 0 of MenACWY control vaccination. V is TRBV28 and J is TRBJ1-2; TRBD1 might be the D (6 bases). This receptor was taken from an adult in good health. In DNA form, the CDR3 reads TGTGCCAGCAGATCAGGGGAGTCTTTTGGCTACACCTTC. Translation gives CASRSGESFGYTF.